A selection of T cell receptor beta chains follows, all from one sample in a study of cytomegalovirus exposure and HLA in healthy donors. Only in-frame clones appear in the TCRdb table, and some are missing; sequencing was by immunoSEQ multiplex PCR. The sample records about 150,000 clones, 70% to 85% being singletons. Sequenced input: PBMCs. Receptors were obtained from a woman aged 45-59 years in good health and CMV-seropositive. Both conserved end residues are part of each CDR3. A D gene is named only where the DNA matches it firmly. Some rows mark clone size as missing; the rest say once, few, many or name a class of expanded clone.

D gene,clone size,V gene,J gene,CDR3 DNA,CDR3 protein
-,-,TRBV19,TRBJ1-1,TGTGCCAGTAGTATTAATGGACAGATGAACACTGAAGCTTTCTTT,CASSINGQMNTEAFF
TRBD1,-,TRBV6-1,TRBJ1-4,TGTGCCAGCAGTGAAGGAGGGACAGGGCTCGGTGAAAAACTGTTTTTT,CASSEGGTGLGEKLFF
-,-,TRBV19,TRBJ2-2,TGTGCCAGTGAACCCGGGGGACTCCCTCCCGGGGAGCTGTTTTTT,CASEPGGLPPGELFF
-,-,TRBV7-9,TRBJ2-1,TGTGCCAGCAGCTCGCCGGGATCCAACTACAATGAGCAGTTCTTC,CASSSPGSNYNEQFF
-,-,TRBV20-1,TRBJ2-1,TGCAGTGCTAGCTTTAATGAGCAGTTCTTC,CSASFNEQFF
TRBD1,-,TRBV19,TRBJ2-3,TGTGCCAGTAGTATGGGACAGGGCACAGATACGCAGTATTTT,CASSMGQGTDTQYF
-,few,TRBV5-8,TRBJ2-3,TGTGCCAGCCGACTATATGGGACAGATACGCAGTATTTT,CASRLYGTDTQYF
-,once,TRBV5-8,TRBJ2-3,TGTGCCAGTACGTACGGGGATACGCAGTATTTT,CASTYGDTQYF
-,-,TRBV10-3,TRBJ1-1,TGTGCCACCCGGAAAGAAGGGGCTGGCACTGAAGCTTTCTTT,CATRKEGAGTEAFF
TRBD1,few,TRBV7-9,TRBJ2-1,TGTGCCAGCAGCTTAGTTGGTGGGACAGGGTGGAATGAGCAGTTCTTC,CASSLVGGTGWNEQFF
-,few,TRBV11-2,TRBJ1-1,TGTGCCAGCAGCTTCGCTATGACTGAAGCTTTCTTT,CASSFAMTEAFF
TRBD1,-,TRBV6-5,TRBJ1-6,TGTGCCAGCAGCCGACAGGGGGCAGGGTCACCCCTCCACTTT,CASSRQGAGSPLHF
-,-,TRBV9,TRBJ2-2,TGTGCCAGCAGCGGCAGCACGGGGGCGAACACCGGGGAGCTGTTTTTT,CASSGSTGANTGELFF
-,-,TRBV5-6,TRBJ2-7,TGTGCCAGCAGCTTGAGTCGGGGGAGCTACTACGAGCAGTACTTC,CASSLSRGSYYEQYF
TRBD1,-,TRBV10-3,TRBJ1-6,TGTGCCATTAAGCCGGGACAGGGGGATTCACCCCTCCACTTT,CAIKPGQGDSPLHF
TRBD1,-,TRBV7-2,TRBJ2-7,TGTGCCAGCAGCTTAGAATCGCAGGGGGCATACGAGCAGTACTTC,CASSLESQGAYEQYF
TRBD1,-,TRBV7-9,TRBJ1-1,TGTTCCAGCAGCCGACAGGGCACTGAAGCTTTCTTT,CSSSRQGTEAFF
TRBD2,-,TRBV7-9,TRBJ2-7,TGTGCCAGCAGCTTTGCTAGCGGGGGAAGGTACGAGCAGTACTTC,CASSFASGGRYEQYF
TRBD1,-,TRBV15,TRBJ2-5,TGTGCCACCAGCAGACCTCTGGGACAGTTCCAAGAGACCCAGTACTTC,CATSRPLGQFQETQYF
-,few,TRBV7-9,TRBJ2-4,TGTGCCAGCAGCTTATCCCCAGGGGAACTTGGAAGAGACATTCAGTACTTC,CASSLSPGELGRDIQYF
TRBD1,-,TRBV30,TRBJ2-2,TGTGCCTGGAGTTCGGGACAGGGTTATACCGGGGAGCTGTTTTTT,CAWSSGQGYTGELFF
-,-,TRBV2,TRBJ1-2,TGTGCCAGCAGTGCCCCAGGGTCTGGTGGCTACACCTTC,CASSAPGSGGYTF
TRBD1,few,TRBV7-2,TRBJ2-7,TGTGCCAGCAGCTTAAGACCGGGACAGGGGAACGAGCAGTACTTC,CASSLRPGQGNEQYF
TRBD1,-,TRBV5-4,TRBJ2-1,TGTGCCAGCAGCTCACGACAGGGATCCTACAATGAGCAGTTCTTC,CASSSRQGSYNEQFF
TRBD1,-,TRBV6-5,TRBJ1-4,TGTGCCAGCAGTTACGGCCAGGGGGCGGGAAAACTGTTTTTT,CASSYGQGAGKLFF
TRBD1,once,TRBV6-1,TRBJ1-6,TGTGCCAGCGGAGGACAGGCTATAAGTCGGTCACCCCTCCACTTT,CASGGQAISRSPLHF
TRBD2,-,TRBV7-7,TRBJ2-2,TGTGCTAGCAGCTCGGGGAGGGGCGGGGAGCTGTTTTTT,CASSSGRGGELFF